These T cell receptor beta chains were read from a single sample in a study of blood T cell repertoires in COVID-19. TCRdb's copy holds only in-frame clones and misses some; the assay was immunoSEQ multiplex PCR. There are a few hundred thousand clones in the sample; around nine tenths occur only once, and around a tenth lies in the top ten. The sample taken for sequencing was peripheral blood. These TCRs come from a man aged 40-49 years who had recovered from COVID-19. Both conserved end residues are part of each CDR3. D genes are given only for firm matches.

d_call j_call v_call cdr3_aa cdr3_nt
TRBD2 TRBJ2-5 TRBV28 CASSPGTTQETQYF TGTGCCAGCAGTCCCGGGACTACGCAAGAGACCCAGTACTTC
- TRBJ2-5 TRBV7-2 CASSFLTSETQYF TGTGCCAGCAGCTTCCTCACTTCAGAGACCCAGTACTTC
- TRBJ2-7 TRBV2 CASREFSGTPYEQYF TGTGCCAGCAGGGAATTTTCCGGGACTCCCTACGAGCAGTACTTC
TRBD1 TRBJ2-7 TRBV7-2 CASSPPGQGREQYF TGTGCCAGCAGTCCACCGGGACAGGGGAGGGAGCAGTACTTC
TRBD2 TRBJ2-3 TRBV4-3 CASSQASGRATDTQYF TGCGCCAGCAGCCAAGCTAGCGGGCGGGCCACAGATACGCAGTATTTT
- TRBJ2-1 TRBV27 CAVDEQFF TGTGCCGTCGATGAGCAGTTCTTC
TRBD2 TRBJ2-1 TRBV5-1 CASSSTSGRREEQFF TGCGCCAGCAGCTCGACTAGCGGGAGGCGGGAGGAGCAGTTCTTC
- TRBJ2-7 TRBV5-4 CASSLDSSSYEQYF TGTGCCAGCAGCTTGGACTCGAGCTCCTACGAGCAGTACTTC
- TRBJ2-7 TRBV6-6 CASRTGEGEQYF TGTGCCAGCAGGACAGGGGAGGGCGAGCAGTACTTC
TRBD2 TRBJ2-3 TRBV3-1/TRBV3-2 CASSQALAGGSTDTQYF TGTGCCAGCAGCCAAGCCCTAGCGGGGGGGAGCACAGATACGCAGTATTTT
- TRBJ2-7 TRBV21-1 CASSITDRGHEQYF TGTGCCAGCAGCATCACGGACAGGGGGCACGAGCAGTACTTC
- TRBJ1-2 TRBV6-5 CASSYGKGGNYGYTF TGTGCCAGCAGTTACGGAAAGGGCGGGAACTATGGCTACACCTTC
- TRBJ1-2 TRBV9 CASSARDGYTF TGTGCCAGCAGCGCCCGGGATGGCTACACCTTC
- TRBJ1-5 TRBV19 CASNYRSEPSQPQHF TGTGCCAGTAACTACAGGTCCGAGCCCAGTCAGCCCCAGCATTTT
- TRBJ1-2 TRBV21-1 CASPTGGWNGYTF TGTGCCAGCCCGACAGGGGGGTGGAATGGCTACACCTTC
TRBD1 TRBJ1-5 TRBV30 CAWSSRTGLNQPQHF TGTGCCTGGAGTTCGAGGACAGGCCTCAATCAGCCCCAGCATTTT